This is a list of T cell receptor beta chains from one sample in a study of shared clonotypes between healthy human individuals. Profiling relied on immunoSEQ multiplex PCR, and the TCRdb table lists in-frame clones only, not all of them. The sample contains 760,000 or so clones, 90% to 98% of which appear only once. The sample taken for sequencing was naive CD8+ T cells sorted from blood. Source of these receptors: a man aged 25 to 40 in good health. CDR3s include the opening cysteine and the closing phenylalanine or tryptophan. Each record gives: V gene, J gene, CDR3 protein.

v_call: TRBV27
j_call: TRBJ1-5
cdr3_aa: CASSPYSGSNQPQHF

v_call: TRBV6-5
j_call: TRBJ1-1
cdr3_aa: CASSYPGGTEAFF

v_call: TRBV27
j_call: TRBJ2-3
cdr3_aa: CASSPELELSQYF

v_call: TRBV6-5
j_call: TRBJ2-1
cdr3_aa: CASSHGASSYNEQFF

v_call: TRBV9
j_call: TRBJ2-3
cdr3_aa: CASSLRTSGNTDTQYF

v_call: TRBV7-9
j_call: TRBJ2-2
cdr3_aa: CASSLFRAGATGELFF

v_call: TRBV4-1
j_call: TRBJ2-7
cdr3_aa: CASSYQYLVPQIDEQYF

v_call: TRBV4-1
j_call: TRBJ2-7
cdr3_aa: CASSQMGSSYEQYF

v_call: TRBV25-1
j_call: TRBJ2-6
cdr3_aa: CASSEFSSSGANVLTF

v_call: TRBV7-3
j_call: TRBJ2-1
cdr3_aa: CASSRSGLAGGGPDNEQFF

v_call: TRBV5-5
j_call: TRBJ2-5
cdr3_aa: CASSLSRGETQYF

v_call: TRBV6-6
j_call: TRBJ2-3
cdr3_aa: CASAFSTDTQYF

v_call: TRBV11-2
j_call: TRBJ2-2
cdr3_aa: CASRYTGELFF

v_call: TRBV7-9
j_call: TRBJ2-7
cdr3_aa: CASSSGTDSYEQYF

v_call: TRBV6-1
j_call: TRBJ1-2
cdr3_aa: CASSGDTLGYGYTF

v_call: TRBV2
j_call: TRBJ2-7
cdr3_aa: CASSEKLAGLSYEQYF

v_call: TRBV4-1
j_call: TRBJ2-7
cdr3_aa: CASSQETPGTSDCEQYF

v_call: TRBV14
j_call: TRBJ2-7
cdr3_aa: CASSQGQVEQYF

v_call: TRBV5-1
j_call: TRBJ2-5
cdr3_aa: CASSLLPGERETQYF

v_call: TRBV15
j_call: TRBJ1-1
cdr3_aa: CATSSSPGESMNTEAFF

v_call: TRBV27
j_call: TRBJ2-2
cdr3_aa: CASTPLGGQTAGELFF

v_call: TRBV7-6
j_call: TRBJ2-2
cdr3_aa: CASSLSGETGELFF

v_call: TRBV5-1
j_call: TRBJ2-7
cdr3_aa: CASSFTRGGFYEQYF

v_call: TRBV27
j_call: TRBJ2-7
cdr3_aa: CASSPQGARDYEQYF

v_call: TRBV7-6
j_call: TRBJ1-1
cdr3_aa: CASSAHIEAFF

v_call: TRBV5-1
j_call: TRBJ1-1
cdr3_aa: CASSAEGRAFF

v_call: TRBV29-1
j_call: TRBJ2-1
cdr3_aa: CSVERRDLTYNEQFF

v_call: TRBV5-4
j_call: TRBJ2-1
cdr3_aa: CASSPPDRLNNEQFF

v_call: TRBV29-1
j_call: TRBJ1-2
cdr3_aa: CSVVTRDRGNYGYTF

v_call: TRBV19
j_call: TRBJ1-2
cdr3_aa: CASIGQNYGYTF

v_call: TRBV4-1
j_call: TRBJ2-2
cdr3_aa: CASSQEGDGGGELFF

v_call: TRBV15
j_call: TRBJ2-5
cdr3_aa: CATSREETQETQYF

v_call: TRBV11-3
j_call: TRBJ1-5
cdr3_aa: CASSLVARNQPQHF

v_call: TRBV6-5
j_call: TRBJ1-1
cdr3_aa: CASSLQGSTEAFF

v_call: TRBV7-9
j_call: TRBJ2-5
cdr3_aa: CASSLEIKPQETQYF

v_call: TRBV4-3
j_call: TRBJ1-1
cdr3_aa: CASSQVRGTEAFF

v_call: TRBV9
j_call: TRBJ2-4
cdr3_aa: CASSVAPGGIRNIQYF

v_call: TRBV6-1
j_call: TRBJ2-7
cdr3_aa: CASSDPKRTGWPEQYF

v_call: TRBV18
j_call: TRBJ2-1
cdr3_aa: CASSPGTGLSYNEQFF

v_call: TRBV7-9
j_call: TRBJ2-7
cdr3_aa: CASRRKAGEAYEQYF

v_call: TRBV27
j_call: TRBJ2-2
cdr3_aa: CASKQPSGELFF

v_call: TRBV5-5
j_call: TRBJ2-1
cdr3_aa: CASMGGNEQFF

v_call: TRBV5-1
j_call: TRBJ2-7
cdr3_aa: CASRGQGPYEQYF

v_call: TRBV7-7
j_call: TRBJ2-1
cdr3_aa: CASSPSSGYNEQFF

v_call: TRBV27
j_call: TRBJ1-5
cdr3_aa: CASSFGTGGQPQHF

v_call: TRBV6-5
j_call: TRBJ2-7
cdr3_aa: CASSYGLAGPSYEQYF

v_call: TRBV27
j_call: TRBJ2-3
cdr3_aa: CASTHTPGISTDTQYF

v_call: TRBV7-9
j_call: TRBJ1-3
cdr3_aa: CASSPSDTSTTSGNTIYF

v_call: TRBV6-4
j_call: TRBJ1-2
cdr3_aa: CASSDWFEDTSPLDYGYTF

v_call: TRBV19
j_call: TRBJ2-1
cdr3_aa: CASSPTGGAYNEQFF

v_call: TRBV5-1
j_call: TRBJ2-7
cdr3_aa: CASSGGLGAGAYEQYF

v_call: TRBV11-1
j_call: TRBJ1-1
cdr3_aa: CASSARTLWDTEAFF

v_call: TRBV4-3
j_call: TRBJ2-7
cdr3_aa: CASSQSSGTYEQYF

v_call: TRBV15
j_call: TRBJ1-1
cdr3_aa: CATQELYDSLNTEAFF

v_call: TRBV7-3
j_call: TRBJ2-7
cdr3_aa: CASSLGDTGDEQYF